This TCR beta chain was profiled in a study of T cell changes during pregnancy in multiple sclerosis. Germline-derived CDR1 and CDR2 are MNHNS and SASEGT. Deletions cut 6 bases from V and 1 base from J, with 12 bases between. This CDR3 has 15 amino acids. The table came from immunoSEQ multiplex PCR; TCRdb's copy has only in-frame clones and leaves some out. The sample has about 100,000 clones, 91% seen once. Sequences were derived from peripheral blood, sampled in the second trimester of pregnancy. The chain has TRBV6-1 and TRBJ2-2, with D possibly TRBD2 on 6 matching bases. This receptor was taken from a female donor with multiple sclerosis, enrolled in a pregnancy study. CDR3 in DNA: TGTGCCAGCAGCCCTAGGAGGGGGAACACCGGGGAGCTGTTTTTT. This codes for CASSPRRGNTGELFF.